This T cell receptor beta chain was documented in a study of T cells in narcolepsy. The assay was immunoSEQ multiplex PCR, and TCRdb's table has in-frame clones only and misses some. Among over 30,000 clones listed, under 85% were seen once. The CDR3 has 12 amino acids. Trimming took 3 bases from V and 10 from J, leaving 8 bases between them. Germline-derived CDR1 and CDR2 are SGHNT and YYREEE (reference sequence). The TCR originated in a human donor with narcolepsy. The rearrangement links TRBV5-4 to TRBJ1-6, with D perhaps TRBD1 (5 bases). The sequencing sample was made of CD45RA- memory CD4+ T cells from PBMCs. Here the CDR3 DNA reads TGTGCCAGCAGCTGGGGGGAATCACCCCTCCACTTT. Its protein product is CASSWGESPLHF.